The T cell receptor (beta chain) described here comes from a study of T-cell reconstitution after alpha-beta-depleted transplantation in children. Construction of the TCRbeta library involved unique molecular identifiers. In TCRdb, the PCR reads were re-called with MiXCR into one record per CDR3 protein. The sample contains about 690,000 distinct CDR3 sequences, roughly 17% of which appear only once. This clonotype was recorded many times. V lost 1 base and J 7 bases, leaving 10 bases between the germline ends. Germline-derived CDR1 and CDR2 are LGHNA and YSLEER. The CDR3 consists of 14 residues. The origin of this receptor is a human donor who donated a stem cell graft to a child with acute myeloid leukemia. Sequenced material: PBMCs from the stem cell graft donor, taken from the stem cell graft. The chain couples TRBV4-3 to TRBJ2-2, with D uncertain. This CDR3 reads CASSQGTASGELFF. As DNA, the CDR3 is TGCGCCAGCAGCCAAGGTACAGCGAGCGGGGAGCTGTTTTTT.